This T cell receptor beta chain was recovered during a study of shared clonotypes between healthy human individuals. Original data processing: As immunoSEQ supplied junction-only sequences (without quality scores), filtering differed. The assay was immunoSEQ multiplex PCR, and TCRdb's table has in-frame clones only and misses some. That table furnishes V, J and clone size, whereas the DNA furnished D and trimming. The data show roughly 500,000 clones, 75% to 85% seen once. The CDR3 spans 16 residues. Germline V gene sequence: CDR1 SGHRS, CDR2 YFSETQ. The V and J ends lost 2 bases and 1 base respectively, with 14 bases between them.

The gene calls are TRBV5-1 and TRBJ2-3; no firm D call. The receptor was isolated from a woman aged 40 to 50 in good health. Some clones in this sample may be carry-over from other donors' samples. Sequencing used PBMCs. This CDR3 is CASSFSSTGGTDTQYF. The CDR3 bases are TGCGCCAGCAGCTTCTCAAGCACTGGCGGCACAGATACGCAGTATTTT.